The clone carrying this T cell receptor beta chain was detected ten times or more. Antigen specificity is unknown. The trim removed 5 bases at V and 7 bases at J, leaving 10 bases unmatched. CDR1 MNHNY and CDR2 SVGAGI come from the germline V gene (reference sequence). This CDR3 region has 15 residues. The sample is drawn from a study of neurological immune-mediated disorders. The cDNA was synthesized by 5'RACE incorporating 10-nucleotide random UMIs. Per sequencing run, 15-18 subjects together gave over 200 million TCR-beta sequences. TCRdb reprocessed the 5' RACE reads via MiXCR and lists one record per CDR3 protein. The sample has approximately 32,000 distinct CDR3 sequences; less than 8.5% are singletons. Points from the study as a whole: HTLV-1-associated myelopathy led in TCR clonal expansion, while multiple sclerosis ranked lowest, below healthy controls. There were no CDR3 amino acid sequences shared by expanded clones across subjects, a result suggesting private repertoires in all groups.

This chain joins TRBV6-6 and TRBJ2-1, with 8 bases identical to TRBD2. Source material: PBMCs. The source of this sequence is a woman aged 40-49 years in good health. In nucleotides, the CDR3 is TGTGCCAGCAGTCGGGGGGGCGGGGGGCTTAATGAGCAGTTCTTC. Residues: CASSRGGGGLNEQFF.